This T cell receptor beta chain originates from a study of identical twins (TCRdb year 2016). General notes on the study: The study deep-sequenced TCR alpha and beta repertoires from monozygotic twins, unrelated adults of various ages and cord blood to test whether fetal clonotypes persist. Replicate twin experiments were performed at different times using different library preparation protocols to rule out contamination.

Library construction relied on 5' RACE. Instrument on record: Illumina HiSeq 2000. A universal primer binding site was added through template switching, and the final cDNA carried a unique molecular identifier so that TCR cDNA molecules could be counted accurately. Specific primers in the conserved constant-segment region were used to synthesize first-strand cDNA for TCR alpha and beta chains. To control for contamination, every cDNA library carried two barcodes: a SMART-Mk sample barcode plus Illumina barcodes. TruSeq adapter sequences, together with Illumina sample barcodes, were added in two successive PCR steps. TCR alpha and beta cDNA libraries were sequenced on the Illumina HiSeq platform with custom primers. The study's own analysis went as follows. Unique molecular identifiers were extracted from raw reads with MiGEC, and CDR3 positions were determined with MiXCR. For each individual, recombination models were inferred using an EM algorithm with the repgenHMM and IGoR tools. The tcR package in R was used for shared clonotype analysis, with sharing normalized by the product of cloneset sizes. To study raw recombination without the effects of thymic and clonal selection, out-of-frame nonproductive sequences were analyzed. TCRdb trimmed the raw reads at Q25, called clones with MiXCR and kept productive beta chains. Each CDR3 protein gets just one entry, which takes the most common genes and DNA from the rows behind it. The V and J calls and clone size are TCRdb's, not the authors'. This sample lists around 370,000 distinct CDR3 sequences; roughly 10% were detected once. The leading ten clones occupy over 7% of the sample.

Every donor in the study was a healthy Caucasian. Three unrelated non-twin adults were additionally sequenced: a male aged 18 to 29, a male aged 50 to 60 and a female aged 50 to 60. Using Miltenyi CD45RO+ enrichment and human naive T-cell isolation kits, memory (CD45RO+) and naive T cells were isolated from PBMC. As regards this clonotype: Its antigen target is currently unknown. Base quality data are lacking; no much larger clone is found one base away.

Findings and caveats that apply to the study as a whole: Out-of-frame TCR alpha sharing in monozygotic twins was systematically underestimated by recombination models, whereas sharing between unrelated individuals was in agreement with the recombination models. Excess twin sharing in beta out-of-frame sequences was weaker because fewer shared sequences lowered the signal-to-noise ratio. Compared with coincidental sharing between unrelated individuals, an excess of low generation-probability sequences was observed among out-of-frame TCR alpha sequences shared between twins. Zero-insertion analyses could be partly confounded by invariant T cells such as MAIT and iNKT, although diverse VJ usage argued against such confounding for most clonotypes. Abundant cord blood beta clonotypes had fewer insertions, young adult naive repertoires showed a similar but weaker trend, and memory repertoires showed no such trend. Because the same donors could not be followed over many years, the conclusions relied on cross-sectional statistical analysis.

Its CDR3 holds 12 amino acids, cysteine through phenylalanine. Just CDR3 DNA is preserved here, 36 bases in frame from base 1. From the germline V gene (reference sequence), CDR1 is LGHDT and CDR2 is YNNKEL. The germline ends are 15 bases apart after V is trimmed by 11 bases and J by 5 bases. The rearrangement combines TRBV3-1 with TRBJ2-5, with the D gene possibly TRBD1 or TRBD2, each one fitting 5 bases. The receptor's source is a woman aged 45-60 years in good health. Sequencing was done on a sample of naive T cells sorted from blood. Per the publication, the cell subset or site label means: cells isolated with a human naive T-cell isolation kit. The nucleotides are TGTGCCGGACAAGGGGAGACCGAGACCCAGTACTTC. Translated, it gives CAGQGETETQYF.